The next 16 T cell receptor beta chains were all read from a single sample in a study of cytomegalovirus exposure and HLA in healthy donors. The primer mix had 60 Vbeta and 13 Jbeta primers. Clones were read by immunoSEQ multiplex PCR, and TCRdb kept only the in-frame ones, dropping some. The repertoire includes some 100,000 clones, roughly 80% of them detected once, and roughly 14% sits in the top ten. Sequenced: PBMCs. The receptors here all came from a male donor in good health and CMV-seropositive.

This clone was counted between two and nine times. The J gene is TRBJ2-5, the V gene TRBV7-9; TRBD2 matches at 13 bases. The CDR3 is 15 amino acids. Germline loops: CDR1 SEHNR, CDR2 FQNEAQ (reference sequence). The V segment lost 3 bases and the J segment 4 bases; nucleotides outside the gene matches: 2. CDR3 DNA: TGTGCCAGCAGCTTGGGACTAGCGGGGTTAGAGACCCAGTACTTC. The encoded protein is CASSLGLAGLETQYF.

The sample holds a few counts of this clone. The rearrangement joins TRBV6-1 to TRBJ2-7, with D maybe TRBD2 (5 bases). The germline gives CDR1 MNHNS, CDR2 SASEGT. CDR3 length equals 13 residues. CDR3 bases: TGTGCTCCCCCGGGGTCCCCCTCCTACGAGCAGTACTTC. It is translated as CAPPGSPSYEQYF.

This clone was seen just once. This chain links TRBV5-4 with TRBJ2-7, with D perhaps matching TRBD1 (6 bases). V lost 0 bases to trimming and J lost 3 bases, with 10 bases between them. This CDR3 comprises 14 residues. From germline, CDR1 is SGHNT and CDR2 YYREEE (reference sequence). CDR3 amino acids: CASSLAGARYEQYF. In DNA form, the CDR3 reads TGTGCCAGCAGCTTGGCAGGGGCCCGCTACGAGCAGTACTTC.

This chain joins TRBV10-3 and TRBJ2-3, with D possibly being TRBD2 (6 bases). V was trimmed by 4 bases and J by 0 bases, leaving 8 bases between them. The germline gives CDR1 ENHRY, CDR2 SYGVKD. The length of the CDR3 is 14 residues. CDR3 sequence (DNA): TGTGCCATCAGTGGCGGGATTAGCACAGATACGCAGTATTTT. Protein product: CAISGGISTDTQYF.

The V gene is TRBV11-1, the J gene TRBJ2-6; 8 bases fit TRBD1. The CDR3 loop spans 17 amino acids. Germline trimming cut 3 bases from V and 1 base from J; bases unmatched to any gene: 5. Per the germline V gene, CDR1 is SGHAT and CDR2 is FQDESV (reference sequence). Here the CDR3 reads CASSFPGGGSGANVLTF. The CDR3 DNA is TGTGCCAGCAGCTTCCCAGGGGGCGGGTCTGGGGCCAACGTCCTGACTTTC. The variable domain in full, completed from reference TRBV11-1 and TRBJ2-6, reads EAEVAQSPRYKITEKSQAVAFWCDPISGHATLYWYRQILGQGPELLVQFQDESVVDDSQLPKDRFSAERLKGVDSTLKIQPAELGDSAMYLCASSFPGGGSGANVLTFGAGSRLTVL.

The chain has TRBV19 and TRBJ2-7; 7 bases are shared with TRBD2. Germline CDR1 reads LNHDA; CDR2 reads SQIVND (reference sequence). Trimming at V came to 5 bases and at J to 6 bases, leaving 10 bases not matched to a gene. The length of the CDR3 is 14 residues. CDR3: CASSLGRGGGEQYF. The CDR3 DNA sequence: TGTGCCAGTAGTCTGGGGAGGGGAGGCGGCGAGCAGTACTTC.

V usage is TRBV7-2 and J usage is TRBJ2-7, with D possibly being TRBD1 (5 bases). CDR1 SGHTA and CDR2 FQGNSA come from the germline V gene. Trimming took off 0 bases at V and 3 bases at J, with 12 bases between the two ends. The CDR3 covers 15 residues. The CDR3 bases are TGTGCCAGCAGCTTAGCGGCAGGGTTTAGCTACGAGCAGTACTTC. Amino acid sequence: CASSLAAGFSYEQYF.

J is TRBJ2-2 and V is TRBV9, with 9 nucleotides matching TRBD2. Germline V lookup: CDR1 SGDLS, CDR2 YYNGEE. The CDR3 covers 16 residues. V shed 3 bases and J 4 bases; nucleotides not matched to a gene: 7. CDR3 loop: CASSGLAGEVTGELFF. The DNA for the CDR3 is TGTGCCAGCAGCGGATTAGCGGGGGAGGTCACCGGGGAGCTGTTTTTT.

V and J are TRBV10-2 and TRBJ2-7; no clear D. Germline CDR1 and CDR2: WSHSY and SAAADI. Trimming removed 2 bases at V and 1 base at J, with 6 bases between. The CDR3 is made up of 13 amino acids. CDR3 nucleotides: TGCGCCAGCAGTGAGATCATTTCCTACGAGCAGTACTTC. As protein: CASSEIISYEQYF.

The chain is built from TRBV9 and TRBJ1-6; a possible D gene is TRBD1 (6 bases). CDR1 and CDR2 (germline): SGDLS, YYNGEE. The V gene lost 0 bases and the J gene lost 6 bases, with 13 bases spanning the gap. The CDR3 spans 16 residues. The CDR3 reads CASSVVPGASNSPLHF. The CDR3 coding sequence is TGTGCCAGCAGCGTAGTACCAGGGGCGAGTAATTCACCCCTCCACTTT.

The chain is built from TRBV6-5 and TRBJ2-3; 9 nucleotides align to TRBD1. J lost 7 bases, V lost 0 bases, and 8 bases had no gene match. The CDR3 is 16 residues long. The germline CDR1 and CDR2 sequences are MNHEY and SVGAGI. The CDR3 DNA reads as TGTGCCAGCAGTTACTCGAGACAGGGGGATCGTTATACGCAGTATTTT. Translating gives CASSYSRQGDRYTQYF.

The rearrangement uses TRBV4-1 and TRBJ2-5; 8 positions match TRBD2. The germline V gene has CDR1 MGHRA and CDR2 YSYEKL. The J segment lost 4 bases and the V segment lost 1 base, leaving 11 bases of the junction unmatched. The CDR3 consists of 17 residues. In nucleotides, the CDR3 is TGCGCCAGCAGCCAAGGGGATAGCGGGGTTCCTGGAGAGACCCAGTACTTC. This encodes CASSQGDSGVPGETQYF.

The chain recombines TRBV4-2 with TRBJ1-5; maybe TRBD1 (6 bases). The CDR3 has 15 residues. CDR1 is LGHNA and CDR2 is YNFKEQ in the germline V gene. V gave up 1 base and J gave up 2 bases, with 9 bases separating them. The CDR3 is CASSQGWTGNQPQHF. The CDR3 DNA reads TGTGCCAGCAGCCAAGGTTGGACAGGCAATCAGCCCCAGCATTTT.

The V gene is TRBV28, the J gene TRBJ1-1; D is undetermined. Germline V lookup: CDR1 MDHEN, CDR2 SYDVKM. CDR3 length equals 12 residues. V was trimmed by 6 bases and J by 7 bases, leaving 12 bases between them. The CDR3 DNA reads as TGTGCCAGCAGGCGCGCGGGGTATGAAGCTTTCTTT. This gives the protein CASRRAGYEAFF.

CDR3 protein: CAWVDRGLVYGYTF. CDR3 nucleotides: TGTGCCTGGGTCGACAGGGGACTTGTCTATGGCTACACCTTC. J is TRBJ1-2 and V is TRBV30; 8 bases align to TRBD1. Germline lookup yields CDR1 GTSNPN and CDR2 SVGIG (reference sequence). This CDR3 comprises 14 residues. J was trimmed by 4 bases and V by 5 bases; bases with no gene match: 9.

The genes are TRBV27 and TRBJ1-4; tentative D call: TRBD1 (5 bases). Germline CDR1 reads MNHEY; CDR2 reads SMNVEV (reference sequence). V was clipped by 10 bases and J by 3 bases, with 18 bases between them. The CDR3 runs to 15 residues. The CDR3 DNA follows: TGTGCCACTAGACCTTCCCAGGGCCCTAATGAAAAACTGTTTTTT. Translating it yields CATRPSQGPNEKLFF. Full variable domain (missing parts from reference TRBV27 and TRBJ1-4): EAQVTQNPRYLITVTGKKLTVTCSQNMNHEYMSWYRQDPGLGLRQIYYSMNVEVTDKGDVPEGYKVSRKEKRNFPLILESPSPNQTSLYFCATRPSQGPNEKLFFGSGTQLSVL.